This TCR beta chain appears in the sequencing data of a study of cytomegalovirus exposure and HLA in healthy donors. Study observations and caveats: Reports indicated that the classifier achieved high specificity and sensitivity in diagnosing cytomegalovirus status. The authors assumed roughly uniform sequencing depth across donors for presence/absence analyses.

Trimming took 7 bases from V and 10 from J; bases not matched to a gene: 11. The germline V gene encodes CDR1 MNHEY and CDR2 SVGAGI. CDR3 length: 14 residues. About this clone itself: Antigen specificity is unknown.

Primers for the PCR totalled 60 Vbeta and 13 Jbeta. The data were produced by immunoSEQ multiplex PCR, yet TCRdb's version contains in-frame clones alone and is incomplete. The specimen's table records roughly 39,000 clones. Sequencing used PBMCs. The TCR originated in a man aged 25-45 years in good health and CMV-seronegative. This chain joins TRBV6-5 and TRBJ2-1, with 9 bases aligning to TRBD1. CDR3 sequence: CASTPDRGGREQFF. CDR3 coding DNA: TGTGCCAGCACCCCGGACAGGGGCGGACGGGAGCAGTTCTTC.